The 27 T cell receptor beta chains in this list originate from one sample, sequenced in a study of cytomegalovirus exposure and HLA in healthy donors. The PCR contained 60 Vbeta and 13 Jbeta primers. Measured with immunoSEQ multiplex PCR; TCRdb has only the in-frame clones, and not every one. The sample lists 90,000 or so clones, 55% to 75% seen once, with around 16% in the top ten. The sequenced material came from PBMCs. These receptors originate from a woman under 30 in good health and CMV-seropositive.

CDR3 nucleotides: TGTGCCAGCAGCTTTACAGGGGGGGAGAACATTCAGTACTTC. It codes for CASSFTGGENIQYF. V gene TRBV5-4 combines with J gene TRBJ2-4; TRBD1 is a possible D gene (8 bases). The germline V and J ends were trimmed by 2 bases and 7 bases, with 13 bases remaining between them. Germline V lookup: CDR1 SGHNT, CDR2 YYREEE (reference sequence). The CDR3 totals 14 residues.

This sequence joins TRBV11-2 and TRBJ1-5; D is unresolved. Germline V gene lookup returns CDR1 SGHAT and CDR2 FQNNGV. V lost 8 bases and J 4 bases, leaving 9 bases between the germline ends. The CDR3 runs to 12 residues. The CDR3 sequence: CASRSLNQPQHF. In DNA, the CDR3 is TGTGCCAGCCGTTCGTTAAATCAGCCCCAGCATTTT.

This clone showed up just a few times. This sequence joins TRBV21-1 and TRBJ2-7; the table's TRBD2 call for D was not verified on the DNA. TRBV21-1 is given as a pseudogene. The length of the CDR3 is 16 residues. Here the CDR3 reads CASSKEEGLAGCEQYF. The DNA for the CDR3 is TGTGCCAGCAGCAAAGAAGAAGGACTAGCGGGATGCGAGCAGTACTTC.

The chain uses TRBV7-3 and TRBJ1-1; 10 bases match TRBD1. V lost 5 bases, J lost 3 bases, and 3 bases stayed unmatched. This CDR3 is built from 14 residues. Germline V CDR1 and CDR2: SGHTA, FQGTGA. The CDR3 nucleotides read TGTGCCAGCAGCCCGGGACAGGGGTACACTGAAGCTTTCTTT. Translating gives CASSPGQGYTEAFF.

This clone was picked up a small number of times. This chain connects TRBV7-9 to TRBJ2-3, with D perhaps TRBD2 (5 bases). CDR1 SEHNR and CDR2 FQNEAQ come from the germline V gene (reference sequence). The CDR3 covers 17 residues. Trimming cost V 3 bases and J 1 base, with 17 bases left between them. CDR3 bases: TGTGCCAGCAGCTTCGGCCCGGGGTCTTACGGCACAGATACGCAGTATTTT. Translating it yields CASSFGPGSYGTDTQYF. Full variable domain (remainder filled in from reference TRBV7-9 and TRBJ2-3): DTGVSQNPRHKITKRGQNVTFRCDPISEHNRLYWYRQTLGQGPEFLTYFQNEAQLEKSRLLSDRFSAERPKGSFSTLEIQRTEQGDSAMYLCASSFGPGSYGTDTQYFGPGTRLTVL.

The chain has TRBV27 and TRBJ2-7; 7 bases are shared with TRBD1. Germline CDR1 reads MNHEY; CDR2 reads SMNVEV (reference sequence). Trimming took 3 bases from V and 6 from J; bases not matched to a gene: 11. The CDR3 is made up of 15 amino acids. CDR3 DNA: TGTGCCAGCAGTTTCCAGGGGCAGGGGGTAGGCGAGCAGTACTTC. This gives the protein CASSFQGQGVGEQYF.

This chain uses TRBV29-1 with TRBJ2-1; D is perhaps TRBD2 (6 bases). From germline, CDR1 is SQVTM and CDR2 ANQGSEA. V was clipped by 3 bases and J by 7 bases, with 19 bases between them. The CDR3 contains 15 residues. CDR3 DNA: TGCAGCGTTGAGGAGGGGTCGGGGTCCCCAAATGAGCAGTTCTTC. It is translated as CSVEEGSGSPNEQFF.

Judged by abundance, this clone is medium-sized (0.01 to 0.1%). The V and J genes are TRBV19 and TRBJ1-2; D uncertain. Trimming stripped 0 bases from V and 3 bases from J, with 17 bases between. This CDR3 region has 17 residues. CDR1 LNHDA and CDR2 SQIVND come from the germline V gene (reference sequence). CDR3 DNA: TGTGCCAGTAGTATAGACGACTACCAAACTGCTTACTATGGCTACACCTTC. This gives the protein CASSIDDYQTAYYGYTF.

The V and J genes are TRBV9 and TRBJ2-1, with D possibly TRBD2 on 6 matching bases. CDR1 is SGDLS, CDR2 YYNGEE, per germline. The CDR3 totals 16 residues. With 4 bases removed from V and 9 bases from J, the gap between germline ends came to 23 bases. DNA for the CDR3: TGTGCCAGCAGCTCCCCCCGGGACTTGGGCTTGGGTGAGCAGTTCTTC. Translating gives CASSSPRDLGLGEQFF.

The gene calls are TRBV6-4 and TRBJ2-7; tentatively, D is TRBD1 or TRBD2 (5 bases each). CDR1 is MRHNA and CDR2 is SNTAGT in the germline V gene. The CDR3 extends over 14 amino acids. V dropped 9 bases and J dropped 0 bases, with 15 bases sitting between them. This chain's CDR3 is CARRDGGSSYEQYF. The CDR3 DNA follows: TGTGCCAGAAGGGACGGTGGCAGCTCCTACGAGCAGTACTTC.

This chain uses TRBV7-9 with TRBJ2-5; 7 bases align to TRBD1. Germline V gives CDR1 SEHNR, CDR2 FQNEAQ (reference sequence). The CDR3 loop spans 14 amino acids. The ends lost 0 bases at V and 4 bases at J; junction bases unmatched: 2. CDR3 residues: CASSLAPGGETQYF. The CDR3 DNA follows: TGTGCCAGCAGCTTAGCGCCAGGGGGAGAGACCCAGTACTTC.

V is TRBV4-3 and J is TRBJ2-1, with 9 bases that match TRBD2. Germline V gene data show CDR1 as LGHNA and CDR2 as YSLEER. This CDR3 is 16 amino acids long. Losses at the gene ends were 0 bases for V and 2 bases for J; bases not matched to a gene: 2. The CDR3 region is CASSQDQRGAYNEQFF. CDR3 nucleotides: TGCGCCAGCAGCCAAGATCAGCGGGGGGCCTACAATGAGCAGTTCTTC.

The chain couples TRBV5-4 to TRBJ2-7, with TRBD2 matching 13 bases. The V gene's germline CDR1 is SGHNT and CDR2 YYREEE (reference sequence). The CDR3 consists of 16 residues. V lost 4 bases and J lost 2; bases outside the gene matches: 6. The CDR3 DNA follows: TGTGCCAGCAGCCCCGGACTAGCGGGGGCCACCTACGAGCAGTACTTC. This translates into CASSPGLAGATYEQYF.

The CDR3 sequence: CASSFGTTSTISGEQYF. CDR3 coding DNA: TGTGCCAGCAGCTTTGGGACTACTTCTACGATTTCTGGTGAGCAGTACTTC. The chain has TRBV7-2 and TRBJ2-7; 7 bases fit TRBD2. Losses at the gene ends were 3 bases for V and 7 bases for J; bases not matched to a gene: 18. The CDR3 runs to 17 residues. Germline lookup yields CDR1 SGHTA and CDR2 FQGNSA.

CDR3 residues: CASSQIVYNEQFF. Written as DNA, the CDR3 is TGCGCCAGCAGCCAAATCGTTTACAATGAGCAGTTCTTC. The rearrangement joins TRBV4-3 to TRBJ2-1; no reliable D call. V was pared by 2 bases and J by 4 bases, with 6 bases between. Germline CDR1 is LGHNA and CDR2 is YSLEER. The CDR3 is 13 amino acids.

The CDR3 loop is CASSLILAGSGYTF. CDR3 DNA: TGTGCCAGCAGCTTAATTTTGGCAGGGTCTGGCTACACCTTC. This chain joins TRBV7-9 and TRBJ1-2; tentatively, D is TRBD1 (5 bases). The CDR3 spans 14 residues. Trimming cost V 2 bases and J 7 bases, with 14 bases left between them. In germline, CDR1 is SEHNR, CDR2 FQNEAQ (reference sequence).

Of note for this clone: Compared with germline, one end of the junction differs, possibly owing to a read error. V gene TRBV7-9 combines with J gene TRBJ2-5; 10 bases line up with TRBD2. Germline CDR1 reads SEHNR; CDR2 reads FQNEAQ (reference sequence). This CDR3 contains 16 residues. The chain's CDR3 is CSSSLASGGGRETQYF. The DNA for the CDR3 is TGTTCCAGCAGCTTAGCCAGCGGGGGGGGACGAGAGACCCAGTACTTC.

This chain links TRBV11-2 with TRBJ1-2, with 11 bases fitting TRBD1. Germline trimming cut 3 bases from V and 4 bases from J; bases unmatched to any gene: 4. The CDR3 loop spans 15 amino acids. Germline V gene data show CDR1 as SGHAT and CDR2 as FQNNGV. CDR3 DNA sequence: TGTGCCAGCAGCTTCGGACAGGGGGCGTCCTATGGCTACACCTTC. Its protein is CASSFGQGASYGYTF.

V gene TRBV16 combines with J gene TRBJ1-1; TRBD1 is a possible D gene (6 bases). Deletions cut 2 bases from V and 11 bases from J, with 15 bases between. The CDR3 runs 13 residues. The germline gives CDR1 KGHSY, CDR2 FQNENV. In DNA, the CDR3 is TGTGCCAGCAGCCAAAGTGCGGACAGTGGGGCTTTCTTT. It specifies CASSQSADSGAFF.

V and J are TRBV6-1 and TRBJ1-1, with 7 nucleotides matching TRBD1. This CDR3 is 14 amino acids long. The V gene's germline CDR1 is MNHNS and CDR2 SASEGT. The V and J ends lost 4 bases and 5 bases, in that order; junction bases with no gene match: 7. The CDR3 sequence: CASSVRQGRTEAFF. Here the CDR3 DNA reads TGTGCCAGCAGTGTTCGACAGGGAAGGACTGAAGCTTTCTTT.

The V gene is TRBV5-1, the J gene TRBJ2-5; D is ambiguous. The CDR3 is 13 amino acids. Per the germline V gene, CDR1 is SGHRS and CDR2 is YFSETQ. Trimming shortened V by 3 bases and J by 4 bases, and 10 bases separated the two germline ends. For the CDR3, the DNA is TGCGCCAGCAGCTCTCTCCTCGGAGAGACCCAGTACTTC. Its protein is CASSSLLGETQYF.

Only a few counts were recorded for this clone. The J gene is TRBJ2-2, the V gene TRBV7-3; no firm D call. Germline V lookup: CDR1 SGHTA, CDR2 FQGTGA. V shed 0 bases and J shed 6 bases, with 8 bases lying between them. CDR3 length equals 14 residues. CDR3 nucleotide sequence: TGTGCCAGCAGCTTAACGGCTTCTCCCGGGGAGCTGTTTTTT. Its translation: CASSLTASPGELFF.

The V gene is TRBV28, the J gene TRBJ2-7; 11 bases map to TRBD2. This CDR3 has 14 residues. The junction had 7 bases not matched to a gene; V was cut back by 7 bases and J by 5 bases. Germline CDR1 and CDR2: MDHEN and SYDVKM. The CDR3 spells CASTPLAGGDEQYF. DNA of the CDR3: TGTGCCAGCACCCCCCTAGCGGGAGGAGACGAGCAGTACTTC.

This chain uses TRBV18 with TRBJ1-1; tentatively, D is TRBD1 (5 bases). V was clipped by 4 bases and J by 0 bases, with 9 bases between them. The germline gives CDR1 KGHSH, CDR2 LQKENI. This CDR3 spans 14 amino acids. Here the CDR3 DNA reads TGTGCCAGCTCACTTTCAGGGTTGAACACTGAAGCTTTCTTT. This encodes CASSLSGLNTEAFF. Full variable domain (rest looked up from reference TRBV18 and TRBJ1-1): NAGVMQNPRHLVRRRGQEARLRCSPMKGHSHVYWYRQLPEEGLKFMVYLQKENIIDESGMPKERFSAEFPKEGPSILRIQQVVRGDSAAYFCASSLSGLNTEAFFGQGTRLTVV.

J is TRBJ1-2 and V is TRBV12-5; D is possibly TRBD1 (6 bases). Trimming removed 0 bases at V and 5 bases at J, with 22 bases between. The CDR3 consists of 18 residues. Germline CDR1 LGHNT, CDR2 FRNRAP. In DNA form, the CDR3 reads TGTGCTAGTGGTTTGGTTCCAAAAGACAGGCCTAACTGGTATGGCTACACCTTC. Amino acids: CASGLVPKDRPNWYGYTF.

The chain's CDR3 is CASSSGHRNTEAFF. The CDR3 coding sequence is TGCGCCAGCAGTTCGGGACACCGGAACACTGAAGCTTTCTTT. The chain carries TRBV4-1 and TRBJ1-1; possibly TRBD1 for D (6 bases). CDR3 length equals 14 residues. Germline CDR1 reads MGHRA; CDR2 reads YSYEKL. V shed 6 bases and J shed 1 base, with 12 bases lying between them.

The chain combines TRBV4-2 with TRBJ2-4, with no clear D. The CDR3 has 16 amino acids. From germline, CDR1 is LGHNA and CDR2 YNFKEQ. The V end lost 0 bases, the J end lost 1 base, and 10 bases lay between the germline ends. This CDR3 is CASSQELEKAKNIQYF. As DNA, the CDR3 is TGTGCCAGCAGCCAAGAGCTAGAGAAGGCCAAAAACATTCAGTACTTC.